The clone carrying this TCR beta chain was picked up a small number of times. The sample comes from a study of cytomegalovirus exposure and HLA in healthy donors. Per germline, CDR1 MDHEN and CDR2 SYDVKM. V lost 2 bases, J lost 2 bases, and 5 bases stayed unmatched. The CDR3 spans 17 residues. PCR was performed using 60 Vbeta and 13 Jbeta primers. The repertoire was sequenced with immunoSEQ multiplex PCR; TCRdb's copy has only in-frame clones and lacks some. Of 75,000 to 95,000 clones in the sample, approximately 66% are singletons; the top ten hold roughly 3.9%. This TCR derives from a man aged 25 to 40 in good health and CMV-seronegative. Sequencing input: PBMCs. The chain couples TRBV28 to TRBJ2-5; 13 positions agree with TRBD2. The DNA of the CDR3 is TGTGCCAGCAGTTTAGAACTAGCGGGAGGGTTGCAAGAGACCCAGTACTTC. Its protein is CASSLELAGGLQETQYF.